Below, 9 T cell receptor beta chains from the same sample are listed, as sequenced in a study of cytomegalovirus exposure and HLA in healthy donors. This PCR relied on a set of 60 Vbeta primers and 13 Jbeta primers. Assay: immunoSEQ multiplex PCR; the TCRdb copy retains only in-frame clones and omits some. This table has roughly 110,000 clones, 55% to 85% appearing once. Sample: PBMCs. The receptors derive from a man aged 30-40 years in good health and CMV-seronegative.

J is TRBJ2-5 and V is TRBV27; possible D gene TRBD2, 6 bases. Germline V lookup: CDR1 MNHEY, CDR2 SMNVEV (reference sequence). Trimming took off 2 bases at V and 5 bases at J, with 12 bases between the two ends. The CDR3 length is 14 residues. The CDR3 DNA reads as TGTGCCAGCAGTTTAAGCGGGTCGCGGGAGACCCAGTACTTC. Its protein is CASSLSGSRETQYF.

The J gene is TRBJ2-2, the V gene TRBV30, with TRBD1 as a possible D gene (6 bases). CDR1 is GTSNPN, CDR2 SVGIG, per germline (reference sequence). This CDR3 region has 13 residues. The V gene lost 5 bases and the J gene lost 4 bases, with 11 bases spanning the gap. The CDR3 nucleotides are TGTGCCTGGTTGAAAGGGGGCACCGGGGAGCTGTTTTTT. Translating it yields CAWLKGGTGELFF.

This chain joins TRBV6-6 and TRBJ2-2; 7 nucleotides align to TRBD2. The length of the CDR3 is 12 residues. V was clipped by 6 bases and J by 8 bases; unmatched bases: 3. Germline-derived CDR1 and CDR2 are MNHNY and SVGAGI (reference sequence). CDR3 DNA sequence: TGTGCCAGCAGGAGCGGGGCAGGGGAGCTGTTTTTT. Its protein product is CASRSGAGELFF.

The CDR3 loop reads CASSHRGRGTSSYEQYF. CDR3 DNA: TGTGCCAGCAGTCACAGGGGGCGGGGGACTTCCTCCTACGAGCAGTACTTC. The chain has TRBV28 and TRBJ2-7, with 9 bases lining up with TRBD1. The ends lost 5 bases at V and 0 bases at J; junction bases unmatched: 11. Germline V lookup: CDR1 MDHEN, CDR2 SYDVKM. CDR3 length equals 17 residues.

This rearrangement joins TRBV15 to TRBJ2-7, with D unresolved. This CDR3 has 15 amino acids. Trimming cost V 0 bases and J 5 bases, with 14 bases left between them. Per the germline V gene, CDR1 is LNHNV and CDR2 is YYDKDF (reference sequence). The CDR3 nucleotides read TGTGCCACCAGCAGAGACGGCCACAGCCTTGACGAGCAGTACTTC. Protein sequence: CATSRDGHSLDEQYF. Full variable domain (outside the CDR3, taken from reference TRBV15 and TRBJ2-7): DAMVIQNPRYQVTQFGKPVTLSCSQTLNHNVMYWYQQKSSQAPKLLFHYYDKDFNNEADTPDNFQSRRPNTSFCFLDIRSPGLGDTAMYLCATSRDGHSLDEQYFGPGTRLTVT.

The genes are TRBV9 and TRBJ2-7; 8 bases are shared with TRBD1. Per germline, CDR1 SGDLS and CDR2 YYNGEE. This CDR3 region has 15 residues. With 0 bases clipped from V and 2 bases from J, the junction kept 4 bases outside the gene matches. The CDR3 spells CASSVETGDAYEQYF. The CDR3 DNA follows: TGTGCCAGCAGCGTAGAGACAGGGGACGCCTACGAGCAGTACTTC.

The chain combines TRBV7-3 with TRBJ2-5, with 8 bases aligning to TRBD2. CDR1 and CDR2 (germline): SGHTA, FQGTGA. V shed 1 base and J 5 bases; nucleotides not matched to a gene: 9. The CDR3 consists of 16 residues. CDR3 in amino acids: CASSLNPSGGGETQYF. Here the CDR3 DNA reads TGTGCCAGCAGCTTAAACCCTAGCGGCGGGGGGGAGACCCAGTACTTC.

A word on this clone: At one end, the junction sequence differs from germline, possibly due to a read error. The rearrangement links TRBV5-1 to TRBJ2-6, with 9 bases that match TRBD1. CDR1 is SGHRS and CDR2 is YFSETQ in the germline V gene. The length of the CDR3 is 18 residues. CDR3 nucleotide sequence: TGCACCAGCAGCCGGGCCCCGGGACAGGGAACTGGGGCCAACGTCCTGACTTTC. Encoded protein: CTSSRAPGQGTGANVLTF.

The chain links TRBV2 to TRBJ2-5; 10 bases match TRBD1. The V gene's germline CDR1 is SNHLY and CDR2 FYNNEI. This CDR3 is built from 16 residues. The V and J ends lost 7 bases and 5 bases, in that order; junction bases with no gene match: 13. CDR3 in amino acids: CASNPGQGIVGETQYF. In nucleotides, the CDR3 is TGTGCCAGCAACCCGGGACAGGGGATCGTTGGGGAGACCCAGTACTTC.